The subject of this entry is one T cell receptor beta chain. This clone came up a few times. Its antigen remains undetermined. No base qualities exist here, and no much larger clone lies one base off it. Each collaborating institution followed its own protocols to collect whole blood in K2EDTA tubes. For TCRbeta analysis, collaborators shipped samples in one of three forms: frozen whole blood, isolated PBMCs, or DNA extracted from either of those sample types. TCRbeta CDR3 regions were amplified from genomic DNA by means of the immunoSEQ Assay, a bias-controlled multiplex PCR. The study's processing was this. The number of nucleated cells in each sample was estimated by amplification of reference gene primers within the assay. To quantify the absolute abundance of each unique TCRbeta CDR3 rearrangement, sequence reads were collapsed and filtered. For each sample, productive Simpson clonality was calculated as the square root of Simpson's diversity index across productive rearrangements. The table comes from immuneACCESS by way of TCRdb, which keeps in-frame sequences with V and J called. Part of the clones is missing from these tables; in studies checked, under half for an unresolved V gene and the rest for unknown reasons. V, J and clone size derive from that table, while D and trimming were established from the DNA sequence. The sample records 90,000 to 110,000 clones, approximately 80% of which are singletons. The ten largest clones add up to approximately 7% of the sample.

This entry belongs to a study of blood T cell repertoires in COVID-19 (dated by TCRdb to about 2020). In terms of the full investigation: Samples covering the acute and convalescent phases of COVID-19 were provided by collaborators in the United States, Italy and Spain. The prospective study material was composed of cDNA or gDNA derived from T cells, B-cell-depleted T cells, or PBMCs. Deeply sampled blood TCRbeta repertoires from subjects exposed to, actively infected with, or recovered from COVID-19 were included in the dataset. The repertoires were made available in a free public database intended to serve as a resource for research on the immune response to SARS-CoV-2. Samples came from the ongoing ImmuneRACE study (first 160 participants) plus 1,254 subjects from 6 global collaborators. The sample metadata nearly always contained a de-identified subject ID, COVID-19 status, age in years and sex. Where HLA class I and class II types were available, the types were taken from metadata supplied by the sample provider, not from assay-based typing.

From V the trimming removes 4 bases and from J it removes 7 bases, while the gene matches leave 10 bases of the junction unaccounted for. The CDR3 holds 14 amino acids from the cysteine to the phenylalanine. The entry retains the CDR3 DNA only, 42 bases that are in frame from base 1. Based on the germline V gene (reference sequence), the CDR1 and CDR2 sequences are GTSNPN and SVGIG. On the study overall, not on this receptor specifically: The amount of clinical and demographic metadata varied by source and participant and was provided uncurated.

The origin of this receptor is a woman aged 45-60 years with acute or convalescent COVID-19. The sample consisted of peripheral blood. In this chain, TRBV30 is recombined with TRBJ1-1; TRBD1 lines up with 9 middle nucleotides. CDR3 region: CAWIFTGGGYEAFF. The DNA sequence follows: TGTGCCTGGATTTTTACAGGGGGCGGATATGAAGCTTTCTTT.